The following is a TCR beta chain sequence with its context. Antigen specificity is unknown. The read ends 3 residues early relative to the CDR3; the germline J gene fills the gap. TCR beta CDR3 amplified by multiplex PCR from roughly 1,100 ng genomic DNA. Profiled with immunoSEQ multiplex PCR; TCRdb holds only in-frame clones, not every one. The sample includes about 32,000 clones. The CDR3 sequence is 12 residues long. Germline values: CDR1 DFQATT, CDR2 SNEGSKA (reference sequence). The V end lost 3 bases, the J end lost 0 bases, and 5 bases lay between the germline ends. This record belongs to a study of T cells in women clearing cervical HPV infection. The study's findings and limits: Controls had more TRBV6-7 (approximately 0.16%) than cases (approximately 0.11%). T-cell numbers per sample were unknown and may explain richness differences.

This sequence joins TRBV20-1 and TRBJ1-1; D is undetermined. This TCR derives from a woman aged 18 to 75 with a cervical HPV16 infection that either progressed to CIN3+ or cleared (not recorded which). Sequencing was performed on blood buffy coat. The CDR3 protein is CSASTVNTEAFF. Partial CDR3 DNA: TGCAGTGCTAGTACTGTGAACACTGAA.